This T cell receptor (beta chain) was retrieved from a study of patients and donors after allogeneic stem cell transplantation. The CDR3 contains 15 residues. The trim removed 2 bases at V and 2 bases at J, leaving 3 bases unmatched. Germline loops: CDR1 SGHRS, CDR2 YFSETQ. TCRdb redid the calling of the RT-PCR reads with MiXCR, one entry per CDR3 protein. The sample records about 960,000 distinct CDR3 sequences, approximately 18% being singletons. This clonotype was picked up a small number of times. This receptor was identified in a human donor who was either an allogeneic HSCT recipient or a stem cell or donor lymphocyte infusion donor (not recorded which). It is not recorded whose cells these are; they may come from a transplant donor. The genes are TRBV5-1 and TRBJ2-7, with TRBD2 matching over 11 bases. Input material: blood, either unsorted or a sorted T cell fraction (not recorded which). The DNA of the CDR3 is TGCGCCAGCAGCTTTATGACTAGCGGGGCCTACGAGCAGTACTTC. Its protein is CASSFMTSGAYEQYF.